This paragraph reports one T cell receptor beta chain. Its antigen is unidentified. This clone may be a read error of a much larger clone one base away. As the CDR3 is not closed by the conserved phenylalanine or tryptophan, this likely results from a read error. TCRdb re-analysed the multiplex PCR reads in MiXCR, keeping a single row per CDR3 protein. The sample carries 100,000 or so distinct CDR3 sequences, over 20% recorded once. The data were taken from a study of breast tumors, draining lymph nodes, adjacent tissues. Study-level points and caveats: The data were judged consistent with most tumor T cells coming from lymph node and expanding in tumor. Compared with lymph nodes, tumors were less diverse; compared with nontumor tissue, more.

In germline, CDR1 is LNHDA, CDR2 SQIVND (reference sequence). With 6 bases clipped from V and 3 bases from J, the junction kept 9 bases outside the gene matches. This CDR3 comprises 15 residues. Breast cancer patients provided tissue from their axillary draining lymph nodes. The sequence came from a female donor with breast cancer. Some clones in this sample may be carry-over from other donors' samples. Sample: axillary lymph node tissue. The chain combines TRBV19 with TRBJ2-7, with 9 positions matching TRBD1. CDR3: CASSQDGTGYYEQYL. CDR3 sequence (DNA): TGTGCCAGTAGCCAAGACGGGACAGGGTACTACGAGCAGTACCTC.